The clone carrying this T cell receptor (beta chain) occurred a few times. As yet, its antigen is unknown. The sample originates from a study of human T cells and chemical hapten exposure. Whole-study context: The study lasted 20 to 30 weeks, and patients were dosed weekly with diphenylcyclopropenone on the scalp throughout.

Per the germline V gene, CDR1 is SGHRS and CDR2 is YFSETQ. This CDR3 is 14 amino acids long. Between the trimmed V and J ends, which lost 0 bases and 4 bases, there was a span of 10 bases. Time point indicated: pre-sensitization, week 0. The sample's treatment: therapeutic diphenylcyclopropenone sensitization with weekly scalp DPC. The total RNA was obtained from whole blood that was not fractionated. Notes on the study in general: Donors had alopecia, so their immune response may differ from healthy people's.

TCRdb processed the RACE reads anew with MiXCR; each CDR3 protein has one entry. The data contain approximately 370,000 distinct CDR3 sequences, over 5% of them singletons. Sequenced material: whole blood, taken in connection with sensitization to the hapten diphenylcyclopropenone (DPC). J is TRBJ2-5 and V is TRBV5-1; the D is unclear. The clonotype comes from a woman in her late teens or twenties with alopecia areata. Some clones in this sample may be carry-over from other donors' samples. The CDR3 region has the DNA TGCGCCAGCAGCTTGGAGTCGCCCGGAGAGACCCAGTACTTC. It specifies CASSLESPGETQYF.